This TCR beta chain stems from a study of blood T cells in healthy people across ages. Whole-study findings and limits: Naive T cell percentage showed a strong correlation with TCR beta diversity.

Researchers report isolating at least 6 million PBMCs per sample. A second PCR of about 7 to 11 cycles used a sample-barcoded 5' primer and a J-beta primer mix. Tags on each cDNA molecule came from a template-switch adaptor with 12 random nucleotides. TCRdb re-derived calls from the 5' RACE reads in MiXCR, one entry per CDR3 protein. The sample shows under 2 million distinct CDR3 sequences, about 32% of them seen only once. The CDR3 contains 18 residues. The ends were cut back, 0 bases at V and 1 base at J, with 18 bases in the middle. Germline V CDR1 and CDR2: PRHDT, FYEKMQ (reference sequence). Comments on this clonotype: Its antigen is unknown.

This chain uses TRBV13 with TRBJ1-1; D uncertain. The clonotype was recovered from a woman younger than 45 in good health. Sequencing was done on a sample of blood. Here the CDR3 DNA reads TGTGCCAGCAGCTTAGGCCGGGGTCGTGGCACCGCGAACACTGAAGCTTTCTTT. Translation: CASSLGRGRGTANTEAFF. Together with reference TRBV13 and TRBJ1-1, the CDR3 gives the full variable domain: AAGVIQSPRHLIKEKRETATLKCYPIPRHDTVYWYQQGPGQDPQFLISFYEKMQSDKGSIPDRFSAQQFSDYHSELNMSSLELGDSALYFCASSLGRGRGTANTEAFFGQGTRLTVV.